This T cell receptor (beta chain) was sequenced in a study of T cells after posttransplantation cyclophosphamide. This clone occurred many times. A marrow graft followed busulfan-fludarabine conditioning, with cyclophosphamide on days +3 and +4. This CDR3 is built from 16 residues. Per germline, CDR1 LNHNV and CDR2 YYDKDF (reference sequence). V was pared by 4 bases and J by 0 bases, with 6 bases of the junction left unmatched. The protocol was immunoSEQ multiplex PCR, while the TCRdb copy is restricted to in-frame clones and leaves out a portion. The sample is made up of a few thousand clones, none counted only once.

This chain links TRBV15 with TRBJ1-1, with TRBD1 matching over 9 bases. This clonotype originated in a female patient in her fifties who received an allogeneic stem cell transplant from a related donor, was CMV-positive, and had no GVHD. Part of the T cell pool may stem from the graft donor. Here the sequenced sample was PBMCs, taken 32 days after allogeneic stem cell transplant with posttransplant cyclophosphamide. This chain's CDR3 is CATSKDRGYMNTEAFF. CDR3 nucleotide sequence: TGTGCCACCAGCAAGGACAGGGGTTACATGAACACTGAAGCTTTCTTT.